A selection of T cell receptor beta chains follows, all from one sample in a study of human T cells and chemical hapten exposure. TCRdb reanalysed the RACE reads using MiXCR and keeps one entry per CDR3 protein. The profile shows 150,000 to 200,000 distinct CDR3 sequences, around 25% of them singletons. Here the sequenced sample was whole blood, taken in connection with sensitization to the hapten diphenylcyclopropenone (DPC). These receptors originate from a woman in her thirties or forties with alopecia areata. Some clones in this sample may be carry-over from other donors' samples. CDR3s include the opening cysteine and the closing phenylalanine or tryptophan. The D gene is left open where the match is weak. For some rows the clone size is stated as once, few or many, or as a class when expanded; others skip it.

d_call,clone_size,j_call,v_call,cdr3_aa,cdr3_nt
-,-,TRBJ2-3,TRBV12-3/TRBV12-4,CASSLGAESTDTQYF,TGTGCCAGCAGTTTAGGAGCGGAAAGCACAGATACGCAGTATTTT
TRBD1,once,TRBJ2-7,TRBV6-2/TRBV6-3,CASSYQVTGVTNPYEQYF,TGTGCCAGCAGTTACCAGGTGACAGGGGTCACCAATCCCTACGAGCAGTACTTC
-,-,TRBJ1-3,TRBV12-3/TRBV12-4,CASGGNTIYF,TGTGCCAGCGGGGGGAACACCATATATTTT
-,-,TRBJ2-5,TRBV20-1,CSARDLKQQETQYF,TGCAGTGCTAGAGATCTTAAACAACAAGAGACCCAGTACTTC
TRBD1,few,TRBJ1-5,TRBV20-1,CSANRGSFGSNQPQHF,TGCAGTGCTAACAGGGGCTCCTTTGGGAGCAATCAGCCCCAGCATTTT
TRBD2,few,TRBJ2-7,TRBV10-3,CAISPIKGRGYEQYF,TGTGCCATCAGTCCTATCAAGGGGCGGGGGTACGAGCAGTACTTC
TRBD1,-,TRBJ1-5,TRBV7-9,CASSRQGASNQPQHF,TGTGCCAGCAGCCGACAGGGGGCCTCCAATCAGCCCCAGCATTTT
-,many,TRBJ1-4,TRBV27,CASSTAGGGVGEKLFF,TGTGCCAGCAGCACGGCTGGGGGGGGGGTCGGTGAAAAACTGTTTTTT
-,few,TRBJ1-3,TRBV20-1,CSGQTGAFSGNTIYF,TGCAGTGGGCAGACAGGTGCCTTCTCTGGAAACACCATATATTTT
TRBD2,-,TRBJ2-2,TRBV28,CASSLSFGLAETGELFF,TGTGCCAGCAGTTTATCCTTCGGACTAGCCGAAACCGGGGAGCTGTTTTTT
-,few,TRBJ1-2,TRBV6-5,CASSLDRREYNYGYTF,TGTGCCAGCAGTCTAGACAGGCGGGAATATAACTATGGCTACACCTTC
TRBD2,-,TRBJ2-5,TRBV25-1,CARKREKETQYF,TGTGCCAGAAAGCGGGAGAAAGAGACCCAGTACTTC